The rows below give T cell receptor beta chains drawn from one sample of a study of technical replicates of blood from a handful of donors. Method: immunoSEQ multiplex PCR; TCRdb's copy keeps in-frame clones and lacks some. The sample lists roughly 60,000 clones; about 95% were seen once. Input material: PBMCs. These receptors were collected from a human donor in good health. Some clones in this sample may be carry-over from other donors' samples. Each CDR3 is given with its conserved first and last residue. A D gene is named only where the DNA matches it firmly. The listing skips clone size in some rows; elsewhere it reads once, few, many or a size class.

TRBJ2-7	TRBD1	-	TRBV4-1	TGCGCCAGCAGCCAGGGACAGTCCAACACCTACGAGCAGTACTTC	CASSQGQSNTYEQYF
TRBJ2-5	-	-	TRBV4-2	TGTGCCAGCAGCCAAGATGTGAGGACCCAGTACTTC	CASSQDVRTQYF
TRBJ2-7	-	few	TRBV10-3	TGTGCCATAGCGGCACTGAGCTCCTACGAGCAGTACTTC	CAIAALSSYEQYF
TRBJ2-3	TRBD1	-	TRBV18	TGTGCCAGCTCACCACCGGGACAGGGGCCCACAGATACGCAGTATTTT	CASSPPGQGPTDTQYF
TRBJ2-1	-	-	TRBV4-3	TGCGCCAGCAGCCAAACTACCGACTCCGTATACAATGAGCAGTTCTTC	CASSQTTDSVYNEQFF
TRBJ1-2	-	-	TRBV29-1	TGCAGCGTTGATTTTACCTCCGGCTATGGCTACACCTTC	CSVDFTSGYGYTF
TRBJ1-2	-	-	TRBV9	TGTGCCAGCACGGGGGTACAAGTAGATGGCTACACCTTC	CASTGVQVDGYTF
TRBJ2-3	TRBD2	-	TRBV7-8	TGTGCCAGCAGTCGGACTAGCGGGAGGGCCGATACGCAGTATTTT	CASSRTSGRADTQYF
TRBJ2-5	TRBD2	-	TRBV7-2	TGTGCCAGCAGAGGGACTAGCATGGAGACCCAGTACTTC	CASRGTSMETQYF
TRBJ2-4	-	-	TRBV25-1	TGTGCCAGCAGTGAATGGACAGAAAAAAACATTCAGTACTTC	CASSEWTEKNIQYF
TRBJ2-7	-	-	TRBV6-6	TGTGCCAGCAGTCCATTCTACGAGCAGTACTTC	CASSPFYEQYF
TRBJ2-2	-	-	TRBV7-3	TGTGCCAGCAGCTCACCCGGGACTCTTGGGGGCGGGGAGCTGTTTTTT	CASSSPGTLGGGELFF
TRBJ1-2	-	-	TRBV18	TGTGCCAGCTCAACAGAGACAGGAGCAGATGGCTACACCTTC	CASSTETGADGYTF
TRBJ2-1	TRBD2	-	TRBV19	TGTGCCAGTAGCTCCCCGGGGACTAGTGCCTACAATGAGCAGTTCTTC	CASSSPGTSAYNEQFF
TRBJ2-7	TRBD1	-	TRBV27	TGTGCCAGCAGTGACCGGACAGGGTGGGGGGACGAGCAGTACTTC	CASSDRTGWGDEQYF
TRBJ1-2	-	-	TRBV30	TGTGCCTGGAGTGTAGCGCTACAGGGAAGAGCAGGCTACACCTTC	CAWSVALQGRAGYTF
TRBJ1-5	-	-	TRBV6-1	TGTGCCAGCAGTGAATCGGGGACACGGCCCTGGCCCCAGCATTTT	CASSESGTRPWPQHF
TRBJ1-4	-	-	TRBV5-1	TGCGCCAGCAGCAATACGGGGGGAGGTGGTGAAAAACTGTTTTTT	CASSNTGGGGEKLFF
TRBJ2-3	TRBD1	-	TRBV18	TGTGCCAGCTCCCCTGAGGGGGCCATCTCAGATACGCAGTATTTT	CASSPEGAISDTQYF
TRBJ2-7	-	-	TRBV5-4	TGTGCCAGCAGCCCCGCAGGGCCCTCCTACGAGCAGTACTTC	CASSPAGPSYEQYF
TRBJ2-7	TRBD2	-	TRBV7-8	TGTGCCAGCAGCTTAGGTCGACTAGCGGGGGCCTACGAGCAGTACTTC	CASSLGRLAGAYEQYF
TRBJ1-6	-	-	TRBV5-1	TGCGCCAGCAGCTTGGCTGGTGACGGAGGAGGATCACCCCTCCACTTT	CASSLAGDGGGSPLHF
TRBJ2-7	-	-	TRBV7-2	TGTGCCAGCAGCTTAGCCCATAGCGGACTAAGCTCCTACGAGCAGTACTTC	CASSLAHSGLSSYEQYF
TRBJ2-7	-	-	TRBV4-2	TGTGCCAGCAGCCAACGGCTCTCGGGTGGCTACGAGCAGTACTTC	CASSQRLSGGYEQYF
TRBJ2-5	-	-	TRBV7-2	TGTGCCAGCAGCTTAGCTCTACAAGAGACCCAGTACTTC	CASSLALQETQYF
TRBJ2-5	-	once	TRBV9	TGTGCCAGCAGCGTAGGGAGACAAGAGACCCAGTACTTC	CASSVGRQETQYF
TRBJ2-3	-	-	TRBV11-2	TGTGCCAGCAGCTTGATCCCTCTAGCTTTCGGCACAGATACGCAGTATTTT	CASSLIPLAFGTDTQYF
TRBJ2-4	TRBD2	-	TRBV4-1	TGCGCCAGCAGTCGACTAGCGGTAGCCAAAAACATTCAGTACTTC	CASSRLAVAKNIQYF
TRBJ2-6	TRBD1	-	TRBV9	TGTGCCAGCAGCGTAGGGGACAGGGCTGAGGGTGGGGCCAACGTCCTGACTTTC	CASSVGDRAEGGANVLTF
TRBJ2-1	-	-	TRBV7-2	TGTGCCAGCAGCCCGCGACAGCGAAGCTCCTACAATGAGCAGTTCTTC	CASSPRQRSSYNEQFF
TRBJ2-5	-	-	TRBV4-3	TGCGCCAGCAGCCAAGATCCGCAGGACCAAGAGACCCAGTACTTC	CASSQDPQDQETQYF
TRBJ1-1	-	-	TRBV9	TGTGCCAGCAGCGTAATGAGGGAGACTGAAGCTTTCTTT	CASSVMRETEAFF
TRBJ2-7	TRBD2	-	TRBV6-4	TGTGCCAGCCGACAGTACCCTAGCGGCGAGTACGAGCAGTACTTC	CASRQYPSGEYEQYF
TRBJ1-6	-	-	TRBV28	TGTGCCAGCCGACCACAGGAGCGCTTGAATTCACCCCTCCACTTT	CASRPQERLNSPLHF
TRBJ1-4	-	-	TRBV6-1	TGTGCCAGCAGTGCCCGAGAGGCGGGAAAACTGTTTTTT	CASSAREAGKLFF
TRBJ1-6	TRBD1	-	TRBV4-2	TGTGCCAGCAGCCAAGTACTCACCGGGACAGGGATGAATTCACCCCTCCACTTT	CASSQVLTGTGMNSPLHF
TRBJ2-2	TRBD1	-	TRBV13	TGTGCCAGCAGCCTTTACCGGACAGGGATCACCGGGGAGCTGTTTTTT	CASSLYRTGITGELFF
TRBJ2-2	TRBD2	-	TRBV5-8	TGTGCCAGCACCCCGGGACTAGCGGGCGAGGAGAACACCGGGGAGCTGTTTTTT	CASTPGLAGEENTGELFF
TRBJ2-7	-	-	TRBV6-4	TGTGCCAGCAGTGTAAACAGGTACCCCCCCTACGAGCAGTACTTC	CASSVNRYPPYEQYF
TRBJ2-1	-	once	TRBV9	TGTGCCAGCAGCGTAGACAACACAAAAGGCCCTAGGGGGGGTGAGCAGTTCTTC	CASSVDNTKGPRGGEQFF
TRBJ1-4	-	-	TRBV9	TGTGCCAGCAGCGAACACCATTCAACTAATGAAAAACTGTTTTTT	CASSEHHSTNEKLFF
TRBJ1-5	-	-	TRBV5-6	TGTGCCAGCAGCAGAGGCGGGAATCAGCCCCAGCATTTT	CASSRGGNQPQHF
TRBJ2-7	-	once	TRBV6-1	TGTGCCAGCAGGGCCAGGGGAACTTCCTACGAGCAGTACTTC	CASRARGTSYEQYF
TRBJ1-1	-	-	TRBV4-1	TGCGCCAGCAGCCTCGGCGGCGGACTCACTGAAGCTTTCTTT	CASSLGGGLTEAFF
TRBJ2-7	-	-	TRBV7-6	TGTGCCAGCAGCTTAAATTTCGTTGTCGACGAGCAGTACTTC	CASSLNFVVDEQYF
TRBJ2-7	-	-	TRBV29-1	TGCAGCGTCGGCCTAGCTGCTTCCTACGAGCAGTACTTC	CSVGLAASYEQYF
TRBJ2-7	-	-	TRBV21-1	TGTGCCAGCAGCAGTGGGACAGGGGGCAAGTTCGAAGTAAACTCCTACGAGCAGTACTTC	CASSSGTGGKFEVNSYEQYF
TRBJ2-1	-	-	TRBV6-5	TGTGCCAGCAGTTACGGGACAAATAGGAACAATGAGCAGTTCTTC	CASSYGTNRNNEQFF